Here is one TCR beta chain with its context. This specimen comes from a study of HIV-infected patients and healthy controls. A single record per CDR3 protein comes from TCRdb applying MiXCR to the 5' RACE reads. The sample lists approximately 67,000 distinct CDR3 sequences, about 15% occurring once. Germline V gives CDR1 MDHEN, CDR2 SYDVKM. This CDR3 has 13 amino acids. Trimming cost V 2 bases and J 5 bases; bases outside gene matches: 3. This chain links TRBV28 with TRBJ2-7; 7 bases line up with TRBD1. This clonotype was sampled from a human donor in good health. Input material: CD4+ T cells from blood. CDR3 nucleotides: TGTGCCAGCAGTTTAGACAGGGCCCACGAGCAGTACTTC. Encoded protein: CASSLDRAHEQYF.